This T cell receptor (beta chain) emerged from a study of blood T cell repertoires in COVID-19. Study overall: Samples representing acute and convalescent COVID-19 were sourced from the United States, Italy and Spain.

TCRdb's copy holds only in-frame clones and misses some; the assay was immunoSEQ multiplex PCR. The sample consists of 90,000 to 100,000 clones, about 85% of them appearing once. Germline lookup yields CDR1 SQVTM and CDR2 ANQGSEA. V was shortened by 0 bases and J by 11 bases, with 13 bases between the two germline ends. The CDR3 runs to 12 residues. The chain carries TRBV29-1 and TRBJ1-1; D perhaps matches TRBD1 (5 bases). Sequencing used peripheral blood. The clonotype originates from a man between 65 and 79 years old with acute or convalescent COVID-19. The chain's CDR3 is CSVEDRGSGAFF. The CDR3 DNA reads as TGCAGCGTTGAAGACCGGGGGTCCGGGGCTTTCTTT.